These T cell receptor beta chains were read from a single sample in a study of quantifying T cell responses using KT2 cells. TCRdb passed the UMI-ligation and nested PCR reads through MiXCR, listing each CDR3 protein once. The repertoire holds approximately 46,000 distinct CDR3 sequences, with around a tenth as singletons. Sequenced input: PBMCs spiked with cells of the T cell clone KT2. Receptors were obtained from a human donor. Both conserved end residues are part of each CDR3. The D gene is left open where the match is weak. Clone size, where shown, is once, few, many, or a class for clones that have expanded.

>TRBV5-1|many|TRBJ2-1|NA
TGCGCCAGCAGCTTGGGACGCCAGACCTACAATGAGCAGTTCTTC
CASSLGRQTYNEQFF
>TRBV6-5|few|TRBJ1-1|TRBD1
TGTGCCAGCAGTTTAACAGGGGGGTACACTGAAGCTTTCTTT
CASSLTGGYTEAFF
>TRBV29-1|many|TRBJ2-2|NA
TGCAGCGTTGCCAGGACTAACACCGGGGAGCTGTTTTTT
CSVARTNTGELFF
>TRBV7-2|many|TRBJ2-3|TRBD2
TGTGCCAGCAGCTTCAGCGGGGGAGGCACAGATACGCAGTATTTT
CASSFSGGGTDTQYF
>TRBV7-3|NA|TRBJ2-3|TRBD2
TGTGCCAGCAGCCTCTCTAGCGGGGGCACAGATACGCAGTATTTT
CASSLSSGGTDTQYF
>TRBV5-1|few|TRBJ1-2|NA
TGCGCCAGCAGCACCGGGACGAACTATGGCTACACCTTC
CASSTGTNYGYTF
>TRBV12-3/TRBV12-4|once|TRBJ1-1|NA
TGTGCCAGCAGTTTAAGGGGTAGGACTGAAGCTTTCTTT
CASSLRGRTEAFF
>TRBV29-1|many|TRBJ2-7|NA
TGCAGCGTTGAAGGTCAGGGTCTAGGCGAGCAGTACTTC
CSVEGQGLGEQYF
>TRBV14|few|TRBJ1-4|NA
TGTGCCAGCAGCCAAAATCGAGCAACTAATGAAAAACTGTTTTTT
CASSQNRATNEKLFF
>TRBV4-1|NA|TRBJ1-2|NA
TGCGCCAGCAGCCAAGATGGCGGGGGATTCTTTGGCTACACCTTC
CASSQDGGGFFGYTF
>TRBV7-2|NA|TRBJ2-1|NA
TGTGCCAGCAGCTTAGTAGCGCGCGTTAACAATGAGCAGTTCTTC
CASSLVARVNNEQFF
>TRBV10-3|few|TRBJ1-5|NA
TGTGCCATCAGTGTTCAGGGCAATCAGCCCCAGCATTTT
CAISVQGNQPQHF
>TRBV6-5|NA|TRBJ2-7|TRBD1
TGTGCCAGCAGTTCCATCTACCGACAGGGAATCTACGAGCAGTACTTC
CASSSIYRQGIYEQYF
>TRBV20-1|NA|TRBJ2-4|NA
TGCAGTGCTCCGCGACCTGTAGCCAAAAACATTCAGTACTTC
CSAPRPVAKNIQYF
>TRBV24-1|NA|TRBJ2-5|TRBD1
TGTGCCACCAGTGAATCCGGGACAGCTTCTGAGACCCAGTACTTC
CATSESGTASETQYF
>TRBV11-3|NA|TRBJ2-7|NA
TGTGCCAGCAGCCCCTCGGGACTGAGCTACGAGCAGTACTTC
CASSPSGLSYEQYF
>TRBV20-1|many|TRBJ1-4|TRBD1
TGCAGTGCGCGGACAGGGGTTGAGGATGAAAAACTGTTTTTT
CSARTGVEDEKLFF
>TRBV5-1|NA|TRBJ2-1|TRBD2
TGCGCCAGCAGCTTGGGAGCTAGCGGGGGGAAAATACGGGAGCAGTTCTTC
CASSLGASGGKIREQFF
>TRBV27|few|TRBJ2-1|NA
TGTGCCAGCAGTTTAGGGGAGAATGAGCAGTTCTTC
CASSLGENEQFF
>TRBV14|few|TRBJ1-5|NA
TGTGCCAGCAGCCAAGGGTACCAGCCCCAGCATTTT
CASSQGYQPQHF
>TRBV12-3/TRBV12-4|many|TRBJ2-7|NA
TGTGCCAGCAGGTCACTAACGGAGTGTTACGAGCAGTACTTC
CASRSLTECYEQYF
>TRBV20-1|many|TRBJ2-1|TRBD2
TGCAGTGCCGCGACTAGCACTTACAATGAGCAGTTCTTC
CSAATSTYNEQFF
>TRBV7-3|many|TRBJ1-1|TRBD1
TGTGCCAGCAGCGTAGGGACAGCGAACACTGAAGCTTTCTTT
CASSVGTANTEAFF
>TRBV20-1|many|TRBJ2-3|NA
TGCAGTGCTAGTGCCCCTTCAGGACAAGGGACCACAGATACGCAGTATTTT
CSASAPSGQGTTDTQYF
>TRBV24-1|NA|TRBJ2-1|NA
TGTGCCACCAGGGGGCCCTTGGATGAGCAGTTCTTC
CATRGPLDEQFF
>TRBV7-2|many|TRBJ2-6|TRBD1
TGTGCCAGCACGGGACAGGTCCTCTCTGGGGCCAACGTCCTGACTTTC
CASTGQVLSGANVLTF
>TRBV12-3/TRBV12-4|NA|TRBJ1-2|NA
TGTGCCAGCAGTCTTGATTTCTATGGCTACACCTTC
CASSLDFYGYTF
>TRBV20-1|NA|TRBJ2-7|TRBD1
TGCAGTGCTAGGAGGACAGGAGGCTACGAGCAGTACTTC
CSARRTGGYEQYF
>TRBV20-1|many|TRBJ1-2|NA
TGCAGTGCTAGACTTAGGACGAACTATGGCTACACCTTC
CSARLRTNYGYTF
>TRBV29-1|few|TRBJ2-7|TRBD1
TGCAGCGTTGTGAGGGACAGCTACGAGCAGTACTTC
CSVVRDSYEQYF
>TRBV20-1|NA|TRBJ2-7|TRBD2
TGCAGTGCTAGAAGCGGGACGTCCTACGAGCAGTACTTC
CSARSGTSYEQYF
>TRBV20-1|few|TRBJ2-1|NA
TGCAGTGCTGGTCGCCAGGCCACCTACAATGAGCAGTTCTTC
CSAGRQATYNEQFF